This T cell receptor beta chain was captured by sequencing in a study of T cells in Graves' hyperthyroidism and ophthalmopathy. This clonotype was counted many times. Its target is not known. Template material for amplifying TCR beta CDR3 regions consisted of RNA transcripts. RT-PCR in the first round (using the HTBI primer set) targeted the TCR CDR3. TCRdb re-derived calls from the multiplex PCR reads in MiXCR, one entry per CDR3 protein. The sample lists under 450,000 distinct CDR3 sequences, approximately 14% occurring once. Graves' hyperthyroidism is called stable when ophthalmopathy does not progress within 18 months. PBMCs were collected from an approximately 9.3 ml volume of fresh peripheral blood. With 4 bases clipped from V and 1 base from J, the junction kept 4 bases outside the gene matches. The CDR3 is 15 amino acids. The V gene's germline CDR1 is SEHNR and CDR2 FQNEAQ (reference sequence).

Study-wide findings and caveats: Most thyroid-expanded clonotypes above 0.001 were also found in blood. Ophthalmopathy was identified by the model a median around 6.3 months ahead of onset.

The source is a woman younger than 35 with Graves' hyperthyroidism. The rearrangement uses TRBV7-9 and TRBJ2-4; TRBD1 agrees at 7 bases. The sample was blood. CDR3 DNA sequence: TGTGCCAGCAGCTCGCAACAGGGGGCCAAAAACATTCAGTACTTC. Translation gives CASSSQQGAKNIQYF. Full variable domain (missing parts from reference TRBV7-9 and TRBJ2-4): DTGVSQNPRHKITKRGQNVTFRCDPISEHNRLYWYRQTLGQGPEFLTYFQNEAQLEKSRLLSDRFSAERPKGSFSTLEIQRTEQGDSAMYLCASSSQQGAKNIQYFGAGTRLSVL.